The 5 T cell receptor beta chains below come from one sample, sequenced in a study of T cells after yellow fever vaccination. TCRdb reprocessed the 5' RACE reads with MiXCR, giving one entry per CDR3 protein. The table shows about 360,000 distinct CDR3 sequences, with 6.2% occurring only once. The material sequenced was PBMCs, taken 5 days after the yellow fever booster vaccination. The receptors stem from a man between 25 and 39 years old who received the YFV17D yellow fever vaccine.

This clonotype has at least ten counts. V usage is TRBV18 and J usage is TRBJ2-6; D not resolved. The germline CDR1 and CDR2 sequences are KGHSH and LQKENI. Trimming pared 0 bases from V and 4 bases from J, leaving 1 base between. The CDR3 contains 13 residues. As DNA, the CDR3 is TGTGCCAGCTCACCACCCGGGGCCAACGTCCTGACTTTC. It codes for CASSPPGANVLTF.

This clonotype has at least ten counts. This chain connects TRBV9 to TRBJ2-1; TRBD2 is a possible D gene (5 bases). The CDR3 is made up of 15 amino acids. The V and J ends lost 0 bases and 2 bases respectively, with 9 bases between them. CDR1 is SGDLS, CDR2 YYNGEE, per germline. In DNA form, the CDR3 reads TGTGCCAGCAGCGTAGTGGACTCGACCTACAATGAGCAGTTCTTC. This encodes CASSVVDSTYNEQFF.

A few counts support this clonotype. The chain uses TRBV27 and TRBJ1-4; 8 nucleotides match TRBD1. Germline loops: CDR1 MNHEY, CDR2 SMNVEV (reference sequence). CDR3 size: 15 residues. The junction had 10 bases not matched to a gene; V was cut back by 5 bases and J by 8 bases. DNA for the CDR3: TGTGCCAGCAGTGGAACCGGGACAGGCTCGGAAAAACTGTTTTTT. It translates to CASSGTGTGSEKLFF.

This clonotype was seen repeatedly, ten times or more. This rearrangement joins TRBV18 to TRBJ2-5; D remains unclear. The CDR3 runs to 15 residues. Trimming removed 2 bases at V and 1 base at J, with 11 bases between. The germline V gene encodes CDR1 KGHSH and CDR2 LQKENI. The CDR3 spells CASSPGQVGQETQYF. The CDR3 nucleotides are TGTGCCAGCTCACCAGGGCAGGTGGGCCAAGAGACCCAGTACTTC.

The CDR3: CASSVLAGVNEQFF. DNA for the CDR3: TGTGCCAGCAGTGTTCTAGCGGGGGTCAATGAGCAGTTCTTC. The chain has TRBV2 and TRBJ2-1; the match to TRBD2 covers 10 bases. From germline, CDR1 is SNHLY and CDR2 FYNNEI. This CDR3 has 14 residues. Trimming cost V 4 bases and J 6 bases; bases outside gene matches: 3.